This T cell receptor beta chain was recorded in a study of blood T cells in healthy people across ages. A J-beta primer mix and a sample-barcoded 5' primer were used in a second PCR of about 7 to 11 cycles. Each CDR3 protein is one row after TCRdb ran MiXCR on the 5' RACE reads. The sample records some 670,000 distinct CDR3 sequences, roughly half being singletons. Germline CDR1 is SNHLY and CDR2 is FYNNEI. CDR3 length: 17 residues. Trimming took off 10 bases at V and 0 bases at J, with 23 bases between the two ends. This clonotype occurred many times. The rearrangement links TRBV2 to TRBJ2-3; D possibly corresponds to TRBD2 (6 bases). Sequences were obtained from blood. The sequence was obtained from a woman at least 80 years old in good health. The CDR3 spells CAIDGGMTKSSTDTQYF. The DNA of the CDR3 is TGTGCCATCGATGGGGGGATGACTAAATCTAGCACAGATACGCAGTATTTT.